This T cell receptor beta chain was obtained from a study of T cell responses to AZD1222 COVID-19 vaccine. Overall study results and limits: Baseline testing showed seropositivity in only a handful of AZD1222 recipients.

Here immunoSEQ multiplex PCR was the method, and the copy in TCRdb shows in-frame clones only, minus some. The table records 120,000 to 150,000 clones, about 90% of them present only once. Notes on this clone: As yet, its antigen is unknown.

This CDR3 spans 13 amino acids. V trimming: 8 bases; J trimming: 13 bases; junction bases outside the gene matches: 12. Per germline, CDR1 MNHEY and CDR2 SVGAGI. This sequence was found in an adult who received the AZD1222 COVID-19 vaccine. The chain carries TRBV6-5 and TRBJ1-2; 11 nucleotides agree with TRBD1. The specimen comprised peripheral blood, sampled 28 days after the second AZD1222 dose. CDR3: CASGSDRGPRATF. DNA for the CDR3: TGTGCCAGCGGGTCGGACAGGGGGCCCCGGGCCACCTTC.